Each of the 20 T cell receptor beta chains below was sequenced from the same sample in a study of blood T cell repertoires in COVID-19. Libraries were prepared by immunoSEQ multiplex PCR; TCRdb keeps only in-frame clonotypes and omits some of them. The data hold about 240,000 clones, with around 81% observed a single time. Sequences were obtained from peripheral blood. These receptor sequences come from a woman of 80 years or more with COVID-19, enrolled during active disease.

The genes are TRBV10-1 and TRBJ2-1, with D uncertain. The V end lost 0 bases, the J end lost 5 bases, and 11 bases lay between the germline ends. Germline loops: CDR1 WNHNN, CDR2 SYGVQD (reference sequence). CDR3 length: 15 residues. CDR3 DNA sequence: TGCGCCAGCAGTGAGTCGAACTTCCGCAACAATGAGCAGTTCTTC. Translation: CASSESNFRNNEQFF.

The V gene is TRBV6-5, the J gene TRBJ2-7; TRBD1 agrees at 9 bases. The CDR3 loop spans 15 amino acids. Germline lookup yields CDR1 MNHEY and CDR2 SVGAGI. V was clipped by 7 bases and J by 1 base; unmatched bases: 8. CDR3 sequence reads: CASTADRGRSYEQYF. CDR3 nucleotide sequence: TGTGCCAGCACCGCTGACAGGGGGAGATCCTACGAGCAGTACTTC.

This chain joins TRBV6-5 and TRBJ1-3; 10 positions agree with TRBD1. The V gene's germline CDR1 is MNHEY and CDR2 SVGAGI. The ends lost 5 bases at V and 6 bases at J; junction bases unmatched: 4. The CDR3 length is 14 residues. CDR3 sequence reads: CASSPGTGVNTIYF. CDR3 DNA: TGTGCCAGCAGTCCCGGGACAGGGGTAAACACCATATATTTT.

In nucleotides, the CDR3 is TGTGCCAGCAGGACCCGACAGGTCAAAAACATTCAGTACTTC. Translated, it gives CASRTRQVKNIQYF. V usage is TRBV6-5 and J usage is TRBJ2-4; TRBD1 might be the D (6 bases). The ends were cut back, 6 bases at V and 3 bases at J, with 12 bases in the middle. There are 14 residues in the CDR3. The germline CDR1 and CDR2 sequences are MNHEY and SVGAGI.

This chain uses TRBV27 with TRBJ1-5; D may be TRBD1 (6 bases). Germline lookup yields CDR1 MNHEY and CDR2 SMNVEV (reference sequence). This CDR3 is built from 17 residues. The V end was cut by 6 bases, the J end by 1 base, with 19 bases between. The CDR3 loop is CASRSGTSTSSNQPQHF. The CDR3 DNA is TGTGCCAGCAGGTCAGGGACAAGTACATCGAGCAATCAGCCCCAGCATTTT.

This chain connects TRBV11-2 to TRBJ2-1; 9 bases map to TRBD2. The CDR3 consists of 15 residues. Trimming removed 6 bases from V and 3 bases from J; junction bases left unmatched: 6. Per the germline V gene, CDR1 is SGHAT and CDR2 is FQNNGV. The CDR3 region is CASSLSGGHYNEQFF. The CDR3, as DNA: TGTGCCAGCAGTCTTAGCGGGGGCCACTACAATGAGCAGTTCTTC.

The chain carries TRBV5-1 and TRBJ2-1; possibly TRBD1 for D (6 bases). Germline V lookup: CDR1 SGHRS, CDR2 YFSETQ. This CDR3 region has 13 residues. V lost 7 bases and J lost 7, with 15 bases in between. This CDR3 is CASRFLRGNEQFF. DNA of the CDR3: TGCGCCAGCCGGTTCCTTAGGGGGAATGAGCAGTTCTTC.

This clone came up once. This sequence joins TRBV15 and TRBJ2-7, with 10 nucleotides matching TRBD2. The germline V gene encodes CDR1 LNHNV and CDR2 YYDKDF (reference sequence). This CDR3 has 16 amino acids. Trimming took 1 base from V and 3 from J; bases not matched to a gene: 6. The CDR3 DNA reads as TGTGCCACCAGCAGAGGGGGGTTAGCGGGAGGCTACGAGCAGTACTTC. Protein: CATSRGGLAGGYEQYF.

The genes are TRBV5-1 and TRBJ1-1; the match to TRBD1 covers 11 bases. The ends lost 3 bases at V and 5 bases at J; junction bases unmatched: 9. This CDR3 has 16 amino acids. Per germline, CDR1 SGHRS and CDR2 YFSETQ. The CDR3 loop reads CASSWDRGDLGTEAFF. For the CDR3, the DNA is TGCGCCAGCAGCTGGGACAGGGGGGATCTAGGGACTGAAGCTTTCTTT.

This chain joins TRBV19 and TRBJ1-1; D is unclear. The germline CDR1 and CDR2 sequences are LNHDA and SQIVND (reference sequence). The CDR3 loop spans 13 amino acids. Trimming took 3 bases from V and 1 from J, leaving 6 bases between them. CDR3 in amino acids: CASSIPGNTEAFF. CDR3 coding DNA: TGTGCCAGTAGTATCCCCGGGAACACTGAAGCTTTCTTT.

The chain is built from TRBV5-1 and TRBJ2-7, with no clear D. Trimming shortened V by 2 bases and J by 2 bases, and 11 bases separated the two germline ends. The germline V gene encodes CDR1 SGHRS and CDR2 YFSETQ. The CDR3 totals 14 residues. CDR3 protein: CASSFPDSTYEQYF. CDR3 bases: TGCGCCAGCAGCTTCCCCGACTCGACCTACGAGCAGTACTTC.

V and J are TRBV3-1 (or the pseudogene TRBV3-2) and TRBJ2-5; tentative D call: TRBD2 (6 bases). Trimming pared 4 bases from V and 4 bases from J, leaving 22 bases between. This CDR3 is built from 17 residues. CDR1 is LGHDT, CDR2 YNNKEL, per germline (reference sequence). As DNA, the CDR3 is TGTGCCAGCAGCCTGAGCACGACTAGAGCCTATGGAGAGACCCAGTACTTC. Its translation is CASSLSTTRAYGETQYF.

The rearrangement uses TRBV6-1 and TRBJ1-5; unclear D gene. Trimming cost V 3 bases and J 7 bases, with 10 bases left between them. In germline, CDR1 is MNHNS, CDR2 SASEGT. The CDR3 covers 13 residues. CDR3 loop: CASSDRYDQPQHF. CDR3 in DNA: TGTGCCAGCAGTGACAGGTATGACCAGCCCCAGCATTTT.

The V call is TRBV3-1 (or the pseudogene TRBV3-2), the J call TRBJ1-5, with D tentatively TRBD1 (6 bases). The V end was cut by 4 bases, the J end by 6 bases, with 10 bases between. The CDR3 is made up of 13 amino acids. CDR1 is LGHDT and CDR2 is YNNKEL in the germline V gene (reference sequence). CDR3: CASSLQGSQPQHF. The CDR3 DNA reads as TGTGCCAGCAGCCTACAGGGCTCTCAGCCCCAGCATTTT.

The rearrangement uses TRBV5-1 and TRBJ1-1; D perhaps matches TRBD1 (5 bases). V lost 1 base to trimming and J lost 1 base, with 20 bases between them. In germline, CDR1 is SGHRS, CDR2 YFSETQ. The CDR3 runs to 18 residues. The CDR3 DNA sequence: TGCGCCAGCAGCTTGCGAGGCTCGGGGGAGCGAAGGAACACTGAAGCTTTCTTT. Its protein is CASSLRGSGERRNTEAFF.

This clone was seen more than once but under ten times. J is TRBJ2-5 and V is TRBV7-9, with 8 positions matching TRBD1. With V trimmed by 5 bases and J by 7 bases, 18 bases remained unmatched. This CDR3 has 17 amino acids. CDR1 is SEHNR and CDR2 is FQNEAQ in the germline V gene (reference sequence). CDR3 in amino acids: CASSLLPPTGVVRTQYF. The CDR3 DNA reads as TGTGCCAGCAGCCTCCTCCCCCCGACAGGGGTCGTTCGGACCCAGTACTTC.

The CDR3 loop reads CASSEAQGLAVLPKNIQYF. The CDR3 DNA reads TGTGCCAGCAGTGAAGCCCAGGGACTTGCGGTGTTACCCAAAAACATTCAGTACTTC. The chain combines TRBV6-1 with TRBJ2-4; a weak D match, TRBD2 (6 bases). The germline CDR1 and CDR2 sequences are MNHNS and SASEGT. Trimming removed 0 bases at V and 2 bases at J, with 20 bases between. This CDR3 has 19 residues.

The gene calls are TRBV29-1 and TRBJ1-2, with D unresolved. The germline V gene encodes CDR1 SQVTM and CDR2 ANQGSEA. Between the trimmed V and J ends, which lost 8 bases and 0 bases, there was a span of 31 bases. CDR3 length: 19 residues. The CDR3, as DNA: TGCAGCCCTGATGTATGGGATCCAGACGTAACGGGGTCTAACTATGGCTACACCTTC. Protein: CSPDVWDPDVTGSNYGYTF.

The rearrangement uses TRBV2 and TRBJ2-6; no clear D gene. Trimming pared 6 bases from V and 4 bases from J, leaving 16 bases between. Germline CDR1 SNHLY, CDR2 FYNNEI. This CDR3 is built from 16 residues. The CDR3 DNA reads as TGTGCCAGCAGCCATGAGACTCTCCCAGGGGCCAACGTCCTGACTTTC. Protein product: CASSHETLPGANVLTF.

This clone was counted once. The chain carries TRBV18 and TRBJ1-2; D might be TRBD1 (6 bases). The CDR3 extends over 16 amino acids. The V gene lost 4 bases and the J gene lost 0 bases, with 15 bases spanning the gap. From germline, CDR1 is KGHSH and CDR2 LQKENI. The CDR3 nucleotides read TGTGCCAGCTCACGAGCTCAGGGGATCACTAACTATGGCTACACCTTC. Translated: CASSRAQGITNYGYTF. The full variable domain, its missing parts supplied by reference TRBV18 and TRBJ1-2, is NAGVMQNPRHLVRRRGQEARLRCSPMKGHSHVYWYRQLPEEGLKFMVYLQKENIIDESGMPKERFSAEFPKEGPSILRIQQVVRGDSAAYFCASSRAQGITNYGYTFGSGTRLTVV.